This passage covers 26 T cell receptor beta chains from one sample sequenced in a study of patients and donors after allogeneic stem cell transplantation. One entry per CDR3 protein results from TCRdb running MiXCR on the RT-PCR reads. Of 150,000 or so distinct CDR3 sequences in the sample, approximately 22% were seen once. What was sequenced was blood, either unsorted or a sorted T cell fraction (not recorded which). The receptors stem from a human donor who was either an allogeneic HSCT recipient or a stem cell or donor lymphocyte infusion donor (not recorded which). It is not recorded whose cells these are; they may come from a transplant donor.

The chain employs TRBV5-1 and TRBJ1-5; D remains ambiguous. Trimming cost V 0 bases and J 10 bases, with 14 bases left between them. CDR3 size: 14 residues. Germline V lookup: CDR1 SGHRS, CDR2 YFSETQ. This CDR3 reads CASSLGSGLGPQHF. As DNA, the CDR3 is TGCGCCAGCAGCTTGGGGTCCGGGTTAGGACCCCAGCATTTT.

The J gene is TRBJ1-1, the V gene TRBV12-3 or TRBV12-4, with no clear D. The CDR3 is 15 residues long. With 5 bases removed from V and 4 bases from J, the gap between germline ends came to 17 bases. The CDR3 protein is CASSPTGVSGTEAFF. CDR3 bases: TGTGCCAGCAGTCCGACCGGGGTATCGGGCACTGAAGCTTTCTTT.

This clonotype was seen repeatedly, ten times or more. CDR3: CSVVGLTGQRWYGYTF. CDR3 nucleotides: TGCAGCGTTGTGGGCCTCACCGGGCAGAGATGGTATGGCTACACCTTC. The rearrangement joins TRBV29-1 to TRBJ1-2; D call uncertain. V was cut by 4 bases and J by 5 bases, with 23 bases left in between. Germline lookup yields CDR1 SQVTM and CDR2 ANQGSEA. The CDR3 contains 16 residues.

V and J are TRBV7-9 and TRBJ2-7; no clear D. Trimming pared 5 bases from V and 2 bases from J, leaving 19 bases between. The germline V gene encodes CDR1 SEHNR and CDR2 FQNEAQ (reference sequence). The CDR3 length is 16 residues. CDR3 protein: CASSDVNGPRPYEQYF. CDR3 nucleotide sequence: TGTGCCAGCAGCGACGTAAACGGGCCGCGTCCCTACGAGCAGTACTTC.

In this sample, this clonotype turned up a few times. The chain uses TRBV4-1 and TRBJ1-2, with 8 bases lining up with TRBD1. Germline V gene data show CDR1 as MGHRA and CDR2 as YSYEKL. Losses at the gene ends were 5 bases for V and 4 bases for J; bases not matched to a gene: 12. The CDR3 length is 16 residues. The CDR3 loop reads CASSGNQDRAVYGYTF. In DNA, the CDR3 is TGCGCCAGCAGCGGAAATCAGGACAGGGCTGTCTATGGCTACACCTTC.

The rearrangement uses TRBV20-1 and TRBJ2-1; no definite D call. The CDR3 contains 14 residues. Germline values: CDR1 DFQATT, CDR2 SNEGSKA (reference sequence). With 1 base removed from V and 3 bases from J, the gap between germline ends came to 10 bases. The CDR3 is CSARVPDVYNEQFF. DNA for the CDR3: TGCAGTGCTAGAGTTCCTGACGTCTACAATGAGCAGTTCTTC.

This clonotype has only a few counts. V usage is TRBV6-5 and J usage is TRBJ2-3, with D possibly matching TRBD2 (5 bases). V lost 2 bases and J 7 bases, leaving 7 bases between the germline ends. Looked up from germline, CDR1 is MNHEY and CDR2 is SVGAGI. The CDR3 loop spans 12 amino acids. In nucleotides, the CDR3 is TGTGCCAGCAGTTACCCGGGGAATACGCAGTATTTT. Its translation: CASSYPGNTQYF.

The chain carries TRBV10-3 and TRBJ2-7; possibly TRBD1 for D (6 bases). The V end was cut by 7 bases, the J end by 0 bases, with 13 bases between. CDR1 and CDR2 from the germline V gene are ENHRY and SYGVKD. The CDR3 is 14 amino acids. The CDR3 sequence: CAITQDSSSYEQYF. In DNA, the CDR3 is TGTGCCATCACACAGGACAGTAGCTCCTACGAGCAGTACTTC.

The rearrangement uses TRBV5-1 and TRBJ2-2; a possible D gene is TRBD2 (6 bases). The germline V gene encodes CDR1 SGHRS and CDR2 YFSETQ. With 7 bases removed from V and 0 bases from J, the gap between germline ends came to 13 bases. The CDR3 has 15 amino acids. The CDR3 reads CASAKVAANTGELFF. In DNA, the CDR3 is TGCGCCAGCGCGAAGGTAGCGGCGAACACCGGGGAGCTGTTTTTT.

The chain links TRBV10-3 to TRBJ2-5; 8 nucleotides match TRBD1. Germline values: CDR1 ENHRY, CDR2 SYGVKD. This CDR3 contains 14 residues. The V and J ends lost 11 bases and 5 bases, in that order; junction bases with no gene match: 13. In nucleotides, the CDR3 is TGTGCCGCCGGACAGGGTGACAGGAGGGAGACCCAGTACTTC. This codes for CAAGQGDRRETQYF.

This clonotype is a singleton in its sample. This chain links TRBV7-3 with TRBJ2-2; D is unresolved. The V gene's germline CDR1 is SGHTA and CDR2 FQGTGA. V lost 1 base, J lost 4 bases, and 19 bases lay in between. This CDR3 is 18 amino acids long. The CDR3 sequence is CASSLIAGQEGFTGELFF. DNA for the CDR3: TGTGCCAGCAGCTTAATTGCTGGGCAGGAAGGATTCACCGGGGAGCTGTTTTTT.

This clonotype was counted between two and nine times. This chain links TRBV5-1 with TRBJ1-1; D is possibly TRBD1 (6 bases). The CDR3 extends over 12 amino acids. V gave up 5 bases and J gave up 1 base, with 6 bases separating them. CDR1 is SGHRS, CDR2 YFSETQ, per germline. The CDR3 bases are TGCGCCAGCAGGGGACAGAACACTGAAGCTTTCTTT. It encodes CASRGQNTEAFF. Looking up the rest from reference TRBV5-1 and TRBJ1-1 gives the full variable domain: KAGVTQTPRYLIKTRGQQVTLSCSPISGHRSVSWYQQTPGQGLQFLFEYFSETQRNKGNFPGRFSGRQFSNSRSEMNVSTLELGDSALYLCASRGQNTEAFFGQGTRLTVV.

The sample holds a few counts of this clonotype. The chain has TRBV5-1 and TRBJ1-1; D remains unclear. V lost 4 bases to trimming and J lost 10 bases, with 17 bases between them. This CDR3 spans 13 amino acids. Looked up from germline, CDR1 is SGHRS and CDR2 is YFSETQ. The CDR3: CASSTVGSLRAFF. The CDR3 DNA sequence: TGCGCCAGCAGCACCGTTGGGTCCCTGCGAGCTTTCTTT.

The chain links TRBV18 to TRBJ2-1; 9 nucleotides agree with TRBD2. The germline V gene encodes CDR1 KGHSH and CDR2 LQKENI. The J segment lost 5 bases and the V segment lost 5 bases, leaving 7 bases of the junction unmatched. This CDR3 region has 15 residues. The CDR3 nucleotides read TGTGCCAGCTCAACCCGACTAGCGGCCGACAATGAGCAGTTCTTC. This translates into CASSTRLAADNEQFF.

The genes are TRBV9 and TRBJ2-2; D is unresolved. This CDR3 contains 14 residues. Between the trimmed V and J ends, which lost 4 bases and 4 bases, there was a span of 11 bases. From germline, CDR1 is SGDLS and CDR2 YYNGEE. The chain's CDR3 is CASSPRLSTGELFF. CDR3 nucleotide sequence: TGTGCCAGCAGCCCGCGACTCTCCACCGGGGAGCTGTTTTTT.

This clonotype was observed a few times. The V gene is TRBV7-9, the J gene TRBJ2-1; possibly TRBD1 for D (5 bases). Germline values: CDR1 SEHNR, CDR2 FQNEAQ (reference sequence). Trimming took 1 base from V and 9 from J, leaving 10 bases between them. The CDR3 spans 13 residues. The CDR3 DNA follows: TGTGCCAGCAGCTTAGTCCAGGGCCCTGAGCAGTTCTTC. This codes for CASSLVQGPEQFF.

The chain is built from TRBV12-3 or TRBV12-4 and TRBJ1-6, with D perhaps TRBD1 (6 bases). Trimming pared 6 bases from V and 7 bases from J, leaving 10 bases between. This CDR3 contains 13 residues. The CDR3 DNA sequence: TGTGCCAGCAGACAGGGTAGAAATTCACCCCTCCACTTT. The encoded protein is CASRQGRNSPLHF.

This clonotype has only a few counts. The CDR3 region is CASSQDTWDTEAFF. The DNA for the CDR3 is TGCGCCAGCAGCCAAGACACATGGGACACTGAAGCTTTCTTT. The chain joins TRBV4-3 to TRBJ1-1; D gene uncertain. From germline, CDR1 is LGHNA and CDR2 YSLEER. The CDR3 runs 14 residues. V lost 0 bases to trimming and J lost 3 bases, with 8 bases between them.

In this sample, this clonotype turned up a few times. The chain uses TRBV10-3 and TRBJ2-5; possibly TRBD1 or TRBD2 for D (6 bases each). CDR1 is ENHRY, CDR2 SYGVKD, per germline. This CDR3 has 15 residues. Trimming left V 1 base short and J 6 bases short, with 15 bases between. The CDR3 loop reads CAISEWSGGGKTQYF. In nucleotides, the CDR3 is TGTGCCATCAGTGAGTGGTCCGGAGGGGGGAAGACCCAGTACTTC.

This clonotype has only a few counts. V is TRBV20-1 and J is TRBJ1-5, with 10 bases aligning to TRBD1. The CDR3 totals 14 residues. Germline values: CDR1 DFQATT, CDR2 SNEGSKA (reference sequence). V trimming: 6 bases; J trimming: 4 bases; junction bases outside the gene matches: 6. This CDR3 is CSARDRGPNQPQHF. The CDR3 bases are TGCAGTGCAAGGGACAGGGGACCGAATCAGCCCCAGCATTTT.

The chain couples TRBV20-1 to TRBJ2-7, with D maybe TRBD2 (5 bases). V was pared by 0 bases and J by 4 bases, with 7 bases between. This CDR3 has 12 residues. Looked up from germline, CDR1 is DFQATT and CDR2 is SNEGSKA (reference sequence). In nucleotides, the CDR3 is TGCAGTGCTAGAGATGGACTTTACGAGCAGTACTTC. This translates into CSARDGLYEQYF.

The DNA of the CDR3 is TGTGCCAGCAGCGTAGTGGGGTTGGCACAGTGGCACACAGATACGCAGTATTTT. Translating gives CASSVVGLAQWHTDTQYF. The rearrangement joins TRBV9 to TRBJ2-3; no definite D call. Germline CDR1 SGDLS, CDR2 YYNGEE. The CDR3 length is 18 residues. V dropped 0 bases and J dropped 2 bases, with 19 bases sitting between them.

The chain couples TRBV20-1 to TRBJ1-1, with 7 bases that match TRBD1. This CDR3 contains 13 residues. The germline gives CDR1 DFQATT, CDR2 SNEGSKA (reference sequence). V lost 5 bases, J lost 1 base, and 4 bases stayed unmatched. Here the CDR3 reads CSACGQANTEAFF. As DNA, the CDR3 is TGCAGTGCTTGTGGACAGGCGAACACTGAAGCTTTCTTT.

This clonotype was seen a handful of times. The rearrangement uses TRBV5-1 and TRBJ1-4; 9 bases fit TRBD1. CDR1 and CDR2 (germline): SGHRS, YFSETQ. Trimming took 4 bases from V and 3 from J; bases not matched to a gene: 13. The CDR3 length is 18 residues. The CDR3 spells CASSPDRGNRGANEKLFF. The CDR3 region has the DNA TGCGCCAGCAGCCCGGACAGGGGAAATCGCGGGGCTAATGAAAAACTGTTTTTT.

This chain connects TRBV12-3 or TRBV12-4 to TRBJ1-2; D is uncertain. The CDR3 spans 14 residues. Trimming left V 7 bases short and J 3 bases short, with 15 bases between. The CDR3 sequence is CASTALGSHYGYTF. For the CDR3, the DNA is TGTGCCAGCACCGCCTTGGGATCCCACTATGGCTACACCTTC.

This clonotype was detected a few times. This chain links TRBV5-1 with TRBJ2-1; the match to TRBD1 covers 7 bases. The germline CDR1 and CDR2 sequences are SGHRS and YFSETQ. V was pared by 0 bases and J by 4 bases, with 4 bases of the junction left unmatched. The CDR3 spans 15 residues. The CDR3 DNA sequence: TGCGCCAGCAGCTTGGTAGTGACAGGGTACAATGAGCAGTTCTTC. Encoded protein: CASSLVVTGYNEQFF.